The TCR beta chain under discussion was sequenced for a study of vaccination and CD4 T cells after COVID-19. An Oncomine TCR Beta short-read assay was used to sequence the DNA from cultured CD4+ T cells. TCRdb independently ran MiXCR on the PCR reads; one entry per CDR3 protein. The sample shows 5,000 to 7,500 distinct CDR3 sequences, roughly 51% of them seen only once. Comment on this clonotype: Its antigen is as yet unknown.

From germline, CDR1 is MNHEY and CDR2 SMNVEV (reference sequence). V lost 5 bases, J lost 5 bases, and 12 bases stayed unmatched. This CDR3 is built from 16 residues. This sample's treatment: approximately 10-day PBMC culture with coronavirus spike peptide pools or control peptides (ViraFEST assay). Sequenced input: CD4+ T cells from blood, cultured in vitro. This TCR was recovered from a human donor who had recovered from COVID-19. The rearrangement links TRBV27 to TRBJ1-2, with 9 nucleotides matching TRBD1. The CDR3 sequence: CASSPRTGGGQYGYTF. As DNA, the CDR3 is TGTGCCAGCAGTCCGCGAACAGGGGGCGGGCAGTATGGCTACACCTTC.